This T cell receptor beta chain stems from a study of blood T cell repertoires in COVID-19. Study overall: T cells, B-cell-depleted T cells, or PBMCs provided the cDNA or gDNA that served as material.

In the study's own analysis: Reference gene primers were amplified, and this amplification served to estimate nucleated cell counts. Clones were sequenced by immunoSEQ multiplex PCR, and TCRdb holds only the in-frame ones, with some missing. That table is the source of V, J and clone size, and D and trimming were worked out from the DNA. Here the sample spans about 170,000 clones, about 82% being singletons. This CDR3 has 17 residues. J gave up 5 bases and V 2 bases, and 14 bases lay outside the gene matches. Germline V gene data show CDR1 as SQVTM and CDR2 as ANQGSEA. This clone was detected a few times.

Source material: peripheral blood. The sequence was obtained from a man aged 50 to 59 with active or convalescent COVID-19. V gene TRBV29-1 combines with J gene TRBJ1-1; 10 bases align to TRBD1. CDR3: CSVEPATGGVLGTEAFF. The CDR3 DNA reads as TGCAGCGTTGAACCCGCGACAGGGGGCGTGTTGGGGACTGAAGCTTTCTTT.